The T cell receptor (beta chain) under discussion was sequenced for a study of blood T cell repertoires in COVID-19. Study details: Spain, Italy and the United States supplied samples that represented acute and convalescent COVID-19. PBMCs, B-cell-depleted T cells, or T cells provided the cDNA or gDNA that made up the material.

V lost 6 bases and J 0 bases, leaving 12 bases between the germline ends. Germline lookup yields CDR1 SGHRS and CDR2 YFSETQ. This CDR3 is 14 amino acids long. Per the original data handling: Cell counts per sample came from amplifying reference gene primers. Sequencing used immunoSEQ multiplex PCR; TCRdb keeps in-frame clones, though not all of them. V and J calls and clone size are as listed in that table; D and trimming were resolved from the DNA. The data contain fewer than 200,000 clones, 70% to 85% of them singletons. The sequence was collected from a man aged 50 to 60 who had recovered from COVID-19. Sequencing was performed on PBMCs or T cells enriched from blood (not recorded which). The genes are TRBV5-1 and TRBJ1-1; D is undetermined. CDR3 sequence: CASTPSAMNTEAFF. The CDR3, as DNA: TGCGCCAGCACCCCATCCGCGATGAACACTGAAGCTTTCTTT.